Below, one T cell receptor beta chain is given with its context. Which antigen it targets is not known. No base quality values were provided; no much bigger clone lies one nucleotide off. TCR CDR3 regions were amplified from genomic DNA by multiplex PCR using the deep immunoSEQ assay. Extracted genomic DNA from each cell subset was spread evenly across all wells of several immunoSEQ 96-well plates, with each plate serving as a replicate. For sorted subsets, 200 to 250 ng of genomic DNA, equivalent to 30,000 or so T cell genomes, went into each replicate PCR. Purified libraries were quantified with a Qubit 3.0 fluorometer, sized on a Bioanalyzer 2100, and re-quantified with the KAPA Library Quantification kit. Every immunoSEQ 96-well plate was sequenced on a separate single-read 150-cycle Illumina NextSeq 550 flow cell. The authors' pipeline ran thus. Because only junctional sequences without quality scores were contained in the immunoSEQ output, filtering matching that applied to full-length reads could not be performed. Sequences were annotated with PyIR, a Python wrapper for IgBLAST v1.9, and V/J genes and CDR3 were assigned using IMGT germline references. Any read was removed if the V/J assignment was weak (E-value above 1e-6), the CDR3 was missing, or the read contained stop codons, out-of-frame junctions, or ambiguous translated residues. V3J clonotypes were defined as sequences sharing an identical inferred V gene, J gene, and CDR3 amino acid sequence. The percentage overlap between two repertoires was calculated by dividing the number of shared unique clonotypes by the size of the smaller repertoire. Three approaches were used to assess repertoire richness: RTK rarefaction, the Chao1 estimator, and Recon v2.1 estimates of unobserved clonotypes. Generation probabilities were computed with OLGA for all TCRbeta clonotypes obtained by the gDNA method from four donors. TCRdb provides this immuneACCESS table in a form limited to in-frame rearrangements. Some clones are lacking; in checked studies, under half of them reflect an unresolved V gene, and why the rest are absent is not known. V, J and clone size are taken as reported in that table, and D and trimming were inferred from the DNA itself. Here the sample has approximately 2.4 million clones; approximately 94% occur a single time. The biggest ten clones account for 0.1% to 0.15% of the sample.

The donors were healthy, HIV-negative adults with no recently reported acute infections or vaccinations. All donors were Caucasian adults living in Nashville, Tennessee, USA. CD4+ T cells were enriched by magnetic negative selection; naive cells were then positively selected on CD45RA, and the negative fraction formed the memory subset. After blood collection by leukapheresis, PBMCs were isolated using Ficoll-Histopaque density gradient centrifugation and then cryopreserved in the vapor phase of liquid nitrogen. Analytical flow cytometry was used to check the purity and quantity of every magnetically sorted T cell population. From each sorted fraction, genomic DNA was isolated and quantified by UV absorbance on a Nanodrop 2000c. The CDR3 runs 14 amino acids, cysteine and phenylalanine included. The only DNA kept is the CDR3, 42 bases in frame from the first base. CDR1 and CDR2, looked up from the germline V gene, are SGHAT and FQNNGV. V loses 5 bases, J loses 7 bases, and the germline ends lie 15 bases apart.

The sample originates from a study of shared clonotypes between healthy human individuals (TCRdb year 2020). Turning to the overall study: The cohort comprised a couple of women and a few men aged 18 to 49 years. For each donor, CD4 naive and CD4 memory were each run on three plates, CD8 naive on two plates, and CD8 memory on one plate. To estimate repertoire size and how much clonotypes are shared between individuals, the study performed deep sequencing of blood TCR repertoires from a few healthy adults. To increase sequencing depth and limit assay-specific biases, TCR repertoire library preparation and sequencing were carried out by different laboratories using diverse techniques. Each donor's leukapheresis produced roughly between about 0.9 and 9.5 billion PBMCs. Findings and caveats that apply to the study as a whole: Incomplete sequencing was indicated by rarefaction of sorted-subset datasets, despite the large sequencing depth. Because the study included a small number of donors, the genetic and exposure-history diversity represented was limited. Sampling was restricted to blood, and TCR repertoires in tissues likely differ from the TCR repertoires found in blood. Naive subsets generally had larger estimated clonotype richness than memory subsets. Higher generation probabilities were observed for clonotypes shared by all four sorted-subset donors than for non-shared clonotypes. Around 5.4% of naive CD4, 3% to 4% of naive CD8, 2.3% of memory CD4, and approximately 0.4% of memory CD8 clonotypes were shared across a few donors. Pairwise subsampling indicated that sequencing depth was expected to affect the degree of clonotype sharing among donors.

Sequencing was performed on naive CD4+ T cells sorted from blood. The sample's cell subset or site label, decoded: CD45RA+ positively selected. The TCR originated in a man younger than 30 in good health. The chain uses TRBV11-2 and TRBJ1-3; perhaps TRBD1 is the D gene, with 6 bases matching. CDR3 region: CASSQTTGANTIYF. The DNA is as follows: TGTGCCAGCAGCCAGACGACAGGAGCCAACACCATATATTTT.